Listed below are T cell receptor beta chains from one sample, sequenced in a study of T cells in Graves' hyperthyroidism and ophthalmopathy. MiXCR, applied by TCRdb to the multiplex PCR reads, yields one record per CDR3 protein. This table has over 500,000 distinct CDR3 sequences, around 15% appearing once. Source material: blood. Receptors originate from a woman in her 30s with Graves' ophthalmopathy. CDR3s include the opening cysteine and the closing phenylalanine or tryptophan. Fields, in order: J gene, D gene, V gene, clone size, CDR3 protein, CDR3 DNA. D genes are given only for firm matches. Not every row has a clone size; where given, it reads once, few, many or a size class.

TRBJ2-5	.	TRBV2	many	CASRGGTVAVEAQYF	TGTGCCAGTCGAGGGGGGACAGTGGCAGTGGAAGCCCAGTACTTC
TRBJ2-7	TRBD1	TRBV11-1	.	CASSLKQGDTYEQYF	TGTGCCAGCAGCTTAAAACAGGGGGACACCTACGAGCAGTACTTC
TRBJ2-6	.	TRBV29-1	.	CSVDTSSGANVLTF	TGCAGCGTCGACACTAGTTCCGGGGCCAACGTCCTGACTTTC
TRBJ1-1	.	TRBV20-1	.	CSATGAPGRINTEAFF	TGCAGTGCTACGGGGGCCCCCGGCAGGATTAACACTGAAGCTTTCTTT
TRBJ2-2	TRBD1	TRBV29-1	.	CSVEVGDRASGELFF	TGCAGCGTTGAGGTCGGGGACAGGGCATCCGGGGAGCTGTTTTTT
TRBJ1-4	.	TRBV27	few	CASSFLGAGKLFF	TGTGCCAGCAGTTTTCTGGGGGCCGGAAAACTGTTTTTT
TRBJ2-3	TRBD2	TRBV4-1	.	CASSQEFSGMMVYTQYF	TGCGCCAGCAGCCAAGAATTTAGCGGGATGATGGTGTATACGCAGTATTTT
TRBJ2-7	.	TRBV28	few	CASSPPDSYYEQYF	TGTGCCAGCAGTCCCCCGGACAGCTACTACGAGCAGTACTTC
TRBJ2-3	.	TRBV28	many	CASSLRGLKITSTDTQYF	TGTGCCAGCAGTTTACGGGGGCTCAAGATTACTAGCACAGATACGCAGTATTTT
TRBJ2-5	.	TRBV7-2	few	CASSSRRREETQYF	TGTGCCAGCAGCTCCCGGCGAAGGGAAGAGACCCAGTACTTC
TRBJ2-3	TRBD1	TRBV19	few	CASSNDREDTQYF	TGTGCCAGTAGTAATGACAGGGAAGATACGCAGTATTTT
TRBJ2-3	.	TRBV7-9	many	CASRHRDLTDTQYF	TGTGCCAGCAGGCACCGGGACCTCACAGATACGCAGTATTTT
TRBJ2-3	.	TRBV7-9	few	CASSRRGGVQPMPDTQYF	TGTGCCAGCAGCCGAAGGGGGGGGGTCCAACCTATGCCAGATACGCAGTATTTT
TRBJ2-1	.	TRBV5-1	once	CASSSLHEDGYNEQFF	TGCGCCAGCAGCTCGCTCCACGAGGACGGGTACAATGAGCAGTTCTTC
TRBJ2-4	.	TRBV28	many	CASSPLGGIQYF	TGTGCCAGCAGCCCCCTGGGAGGCATTCAGTACTTC
TRBJ2-1	.	TRBV20-1	few	CSAPGSSSNIYNEQFF	TGCAGTGCCCCTGGCTCTAGCTCTAATATCTACAATGAGCAGTTCTTC
TRBJ2-1	TRBD2	TRBV5-8	many	CASSRVQTSGMPHEQFF	TGTGCCAGCAGCCGTGTTCAGACTAGCGGGATGCCACATGAGCAGTTCTTC
TRBJ1-2	.	TRBV5-4	once	CASSLDRDGYTF	TGTGCCAGCAGCTTGGACAGAGATGGCTACACCTTC
TRBJ2-2	TRBD1	TRBV3-1	many	CASSPTGVDTGELFF	TGTGCCAGCAGCCCTACAGGGGTGGACACCGGGGAGCTGTTTTTT
TRBJ1-2	TRBD1	TRBV29-1	few	CSVEEQGAYYGYTF	TGCAGCGTTGAGGAACAGGGGGCTTACTATGGCTACACCTTC
TRBJ2-1	TRBD2	TRBV20-1	many	CSAEPSTSANYNEQFF	TGCAGTGCTGAACCTTCGACTAGCGCAAACTACAATGAGCAGTTCTTC
TRBJ2-1	TRBD2	TRBV10-3	few	CAISVQREGGEQFF	TGTGCCATCAGTGTCCAGCGGGAGGGCGGTGAGCAGTTCTTC
TRBJ2-3	.	TRBV4-2	many	CASSQPDGHTQYF	TGTGCCAGCAGCCAACCGGACGGGCATACGCAGTATTTT
TRBJ1-1	TRBD1	TRBV12-3/TRBV12-4	many	CASSRDRGQNTEAFF	TGTGCCAGCAGTCGGGACAGGGGTCAGAACACTGAAGCTTTCTTT
TRBJ1-6	.	TRBV4-1	few	CASGTGSGNSPLHF	TGCGCCAGCGGAACAGGGAGTGGAAATTCACCCCTCCACTTT
TRBJ2-7	TRBD2	TRBV12-3/TRBV12-4	few	CASSLGTSGIEKQYF	TGTGCCAGCAGTTTGGGGACTAGCGGGATTGAAAAGCAGTACTTC
TRBJ2-7	TRBD2	TRBV13	many	CASSTRTSGFSYEQYF	TGTGCCAGCAGCACCCGGACTAGCGGGTTCTCCTACGAGCAGTACTTC
TRBJ2-3	.	TRBV7-2	.	CAGSLPVAIPDTQYF	TGTGCCGGCAGCTTACCGGTAGCGATTCCAGATACGCAGTATTTT
TRBJ1-1	.	TRBV12-3/TRBV12-4	.	CASSNGPNTEAFF	TGTGCCAGCAGTAACGGGCCAAACACTGAAGCTTTCTTT
TRBJ2-5	.	TRBV4-2	few	CASSPGTFSRQETQYF	TGTGCCAGCAGCCCCGGGACTTTTTCCCGCCAAGAGACCCAGTACTTC
TRBJ2-3	.	TRBV4-1	few	CASSPRGQGDTQYF	TGCGCCAGCAGCCCCCGGGGGCAAGGAGATACGCAGTATTTT
TRBJ2-1	TRBD2	TRBV20-1	few	CSASPTSGPSYNEQFF	TGCAGTGCTAGCCCCACTAGCGGTCCCTCCTACAATGAGCAGTTCTTC
TRBJ2-6	.	TRBV5-4	few	CASSPQPRGGRGANVLTF	TGTGCCAGCAGCCCCCAACCCCGAGGAGGGAGAGGGGCCAACGTCCTGACTTTC
TRBJ2-7	TRBD1	TRBV6-2/TRBV6-3	many	CASSYPDRGFYEQYF	TGTGCCAGCAGTTACCCAGACAGGGGATTCTACGAGCAGTACTTC
TRBJ2-5	TRBD2	TRBV20-1	once	CSARDASSGSGETQYF	TGCAGTGCTAGAGATGCCTCTAGCGGGAGTGGAGAGACCCAGTACTTC
TRBJ1-1	TRBD1	TRBV2	few	CASRGDRGRYIEAFF	TGTGCCAGCAGAGGAGACAGGGGGCGTTATATCGAAGCTTTCTTT
TRBJ2-3	TRBD2	TRBV29-1	.	CSVESSGTYTDTQYF	TGCAGCGTAGAATCTAGCGGGACCTACACAGATACGCAGTATTTT
TRBJ2-3	.	TRBV3-1	many	CASSHGGPTDTQYF	TGTGCCAGCAGCCACGGCGGTCCCACAGATACGCAGTATTTT
TRBJ1-5	.	TRBV19	few	CASTKGSEGSNQPQHF	TGTGCCAGTACCAAAGGCTCTGAAGGGAGCAATCAGCCCCAGCATTTT
TRBJ2-1	TRBD1	TRBV28	many	CATRTGANEQFF	TGTGCCACCCGGACAGGGGCGAATGAGCAGTTCTTC
TRBJ2-7	.	TRBV20-1	many	CSAPGDEQYF	TGCAGTGCTCCAGGGGACGAGCAGTACTTC
TRBJ2-3	.	TRBV19	.	CASSRGERVDTQYF	TGTGCCAGTAGTAGGGGGGAGAGAGTAGATACGCAGTATTTT
TRBJ2-2	.	TRBV4-3	.	CASSARLETGELFF	TGCGCCAGCAGCGCCCGACTAGAAACCGGGGAGCTGTTTTTT
TRBJ2-7	TRBD2	TRBV12-3/TRBV12-4	many	CASSPRLAGVGEQYF	TGTGCCAGCAGTCCAAGACTAGCGGGAGTGGGTGAGCAGTACTTC
TRBJ1-1	.	TRBV11-2	many	CASRHRWEFTEAFF	TGTGCCAGCAGACACCGTTGGGAATTCACTGAAGCTTTCTTT
TRBJ2-3	TRBD2	TRBV20-1	many	CSAGGELAGGTDTQYF	TGCAGTGCTGGAGGGGAACTAGCGGGAGGAACAGATACGCAGTATTTT
TRBJ2-7	.	TRBV18	.	CASSPPLGRRGAYEQYF	TGTGCCAGCTCACCTCCGCTCGGTCGTCGCGGGGCCTACGAGCAGTACTTC
TRBJ2-2	TRBD2	TRBV4-1	few	CASSRGTREDTGELFF	TGCGCCAGCAGCCGCGGGACTAGAGAGGACACCGGGGAGCTGTTTTTT
TRBJ2-1	TRBD2	TRBV7-8	.	CASSLTVTSGLKGDNEQFF	TGTGCCAGCAGCTTAACCGTGACTAGCGGTCTCAAGGGAGACAATGAGCAGTTCTTC
TRBJ2-7	TRBD1	TRBV7-3	.	CASSSGTGPTYEQYF	TGTGCCAGCAGCTCCGGGACAGGTCCGACCTACGAGCAGTACTTC